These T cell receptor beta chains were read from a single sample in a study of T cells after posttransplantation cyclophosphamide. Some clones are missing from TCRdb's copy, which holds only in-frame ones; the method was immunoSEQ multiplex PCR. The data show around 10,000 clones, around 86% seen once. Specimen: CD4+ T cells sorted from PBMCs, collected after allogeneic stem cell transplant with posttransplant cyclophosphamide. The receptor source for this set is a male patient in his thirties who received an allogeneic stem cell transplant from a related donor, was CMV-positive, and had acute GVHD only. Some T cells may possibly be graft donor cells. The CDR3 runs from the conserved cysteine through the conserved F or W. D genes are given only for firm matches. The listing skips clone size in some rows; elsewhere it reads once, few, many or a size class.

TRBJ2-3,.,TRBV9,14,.,CASSREWSTDTQYF,TGTGCCAGCAGCCGCGAATGGAGCACAGATACGCAGTATTTT
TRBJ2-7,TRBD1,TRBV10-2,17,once,CASSEYGSGQGAREQYF,TGCGCCAGCAGTGAGTACGGTTCCGGACAGGGGGCACGCGAGCAGTACTTC
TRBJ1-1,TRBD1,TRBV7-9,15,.,CASSLAGQLNTEAFF,TGTGCCAGCAGCTTAGCGGGACAGTTGAACACTGAAGCTTTCTTT
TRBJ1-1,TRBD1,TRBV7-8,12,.,CATGTVETEAFF,TGTGCCACGGGGACAGTTGAGACTGAAGCTTTCTTT
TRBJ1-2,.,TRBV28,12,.,CASSFPERGYTF,TGTGCCAGCAGTTTCCCAGAACGTGGCTACACCTTC
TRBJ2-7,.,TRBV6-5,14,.,CASSPSWADSEQYF,TGTGCCAGCAGTCCCTCCTGGGCTGATTCCGAGCAGTACTTC
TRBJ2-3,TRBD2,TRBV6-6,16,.,CASSRGTSGGTDTQYF,TGTGCCAGCAGTAGGGGGACTAGCGGGGGCACAGATACGCAGTATTTT
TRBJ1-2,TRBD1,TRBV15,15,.,CATSRVRTGEHGYTF,TGTGCCACCAGCAGAGTACGGACAGGGGAACATGGCTACACCTTC
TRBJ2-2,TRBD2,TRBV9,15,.,CASSVSGGYTGELFF,TGTGCCAGCAGCGTCAGCGGGGGGTACACCGGGGAGCTGTTTTTT
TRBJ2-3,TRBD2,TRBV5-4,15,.,CASSLASGGTDTQYF,TGTGCCAGCAGCTTGGCTAGCGGGGGCACAGATACGCAGTATTTT
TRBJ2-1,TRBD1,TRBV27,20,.,CASRPTMGRTRGPSYNEQFF,TGTGCCAGCAGGCCCACGATGGGCCGAACAAGGGGGCCCTCCTACAATGAGCAGTTCTTC
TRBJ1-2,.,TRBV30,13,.,CAWSLGGNYGYTF,TGTGCCTGGAGTTTGGGGGGGAACTATGGCTACACCTTC
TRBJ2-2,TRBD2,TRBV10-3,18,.,CAISQGGSGGKNTGELFF,TGTGCCATCAGTCAAGGGGGTAGCGGGGGGAAGAACACCGGGGAGCTGTTTTTT
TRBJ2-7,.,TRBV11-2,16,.,CASSLDGVGGPREQYF,TGTGCCAGCAGCTTAGATGGGGTGGGGGGTCCGAGAGAGCAGTACTTC
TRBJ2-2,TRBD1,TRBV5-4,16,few,CASSPTLQGAPGELFF,TGTGCCAGCAGCCCCACTCTTCAGGGGGCTCCCGGGGAGCTGTTTTTT
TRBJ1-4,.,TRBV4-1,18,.,CASSPSPPAVGGNEKLFF,TGCGCCAGCAGCCCCTCCCCCCCCGCGGTTGGGGGCAACGAAAAACTGTTTTTT